The 29 T cell receptor beta chains in this list originate from one sample, sequenced in a study of cytomegalovirus exposure and HLA in healthy donors. With 60 Vbeta and 13 Jbeta primers, the PCR was carried out. Using immunoSEQ multiplex PCR, the repertoire was profiled, and TCRdb retains in-frame clones only, with some absent. The sample has approximately 180,000 clones, about 69% seen once. The specimen sequenced was PBMCs. The receptor source for this set is a human donor in good health.

In this sample, this clone turned up a few times. The chain links TRBV7-9 to TRBJ1-5; perhaps TRBD1 as D (5 bases). Trimming stripped 3 bases from V and 7 bases from J, with 10 bases between. CDR1 and CDR2 (germline): SEHNR, FQNEAQ (reference sequence). The CDR3 loop spans 13 amino acids. Here the CDR3 DNA reads TGTGCCAGCAGCTTGGGGGGGGAACAGCCCCAGCATTTT. As protein: CASSLGGEQPQHF.

The chain has TRBV29-1 and TRBJ1-2, with D possibly TRBD1 on 6 matching bases. CDR1 and CDR2 from the germline V gene are SQVTM and ANQGSEA. This CDR3 contains 12 residues. V lost 8 bases to trimming and J lost 0 bases, with 10 bases between them. CDR3 nucleotides: TGCAGCTTCTGGACAGCTAACTATGGCTACACCTTC. It specifies CSFWTANYGYTF.

The rearrangement links TRBV11-3 to TRBJ2-2, with 7 bases aligning to TRBD1. From germline, CDR1 is SGHNT and CDR2 YENEEA. The CDR3 spans 13 residues. V gave up 10 bases and J gave up 7 bases; unmatched junction bases: 9. CDR3 bases: TGTGCCACCCGACAGGGTGAAGGCGGGGAGCTGTTTTTT. Translated: CATRQGEGGELFF.

The V gene is TRBV6-6, the J gene TRBJ2-5; possible D gene TRBD2, 7 bases. This CDR3 has 13 residues. Germline CDR1 and CDR2: MNHNY and SVGAGI (reference sequence). Trimming left V 6 bases short and J 2 bases short, with 10 bases between. CDR3 DNA sequence: TGTGCCAGCAGGGGGAGGGGGCAAGAGACCCAGTACTTC. Translated, it gives CASRGRGQETQYF.

The chain has TRBV5-4 and TRBJ2-7; D may be TRBD1 (7 bases). This CDR3 has 16 amino acids. Per germline, CDR1 SGHNT and CDR2 YYREEE (reference sequence). Trimming cost V 2 bases and J 2 bases, with 17 bases left between them. The CDR3 is CASSFIRGTDAYEQYF. Here the CDR3 DNA reads TGTGCCAGCAGCTTTATTCGGGGGACAGACGCCTACGAGCAGTACTTC. Drawing the rest from reference TRBV5-4 and TRBJ2-7, the complete variable domain is ETGVTQSPTHLIKTRGQQVTLRCSSQSGHNTVSWYQQALGQGPQFIFQYYREEENGRGNFPPRFSGLQFPNYSSELNVNALELDDSALYLCASSFIRGTDAYEQYFGPGTRLTVT.

The genes are TRBV5-4 and TRBJ1-2, with D uncertain. The germline V and J ends were trimmed by 4 bases and 4 bases, with 8 bases remaining between them. This CDR3 comprises 12 residues. Germline CDR1 is SGHNT and CDR2 is YYREEE (reference sequence). The CDR3 reads CASSESIYGYTF. The DNA of the CDR3 is TGTGCCAGCAGCGAGTCCATCTATGGCTACACCTTC.

The chain joins TRBV30 to TRBJ2-1, with 12 bases that match TRBD2. J was trimmed by 10 bases and V by 4 bases; bases with no gene match: 11. The length of the CDR3 is 15 residues. The V gene's germline CDR1 is GTSNPN and CDR2 SVGIG (reference sequence). CDR3 amino acids: CAWTPGLAGPSEQFF. CDR3 coding DNA: TGTGCCTGGACCCCCGGACTAGCGGGGCCCTCCGAGCAGTTCTTC.

The gene calls are TRBV2 and TRBJ1-1, with 10 bases lining up with TRBD1. V trimming: 7 bases; J trimming: 11 bases; junction bases outside the gene matches: 10. The CDR3 consists of 13 residues. CDR1 is SNHLY and CDR2 is FYNNEI in the germline V gene. This CDR3 is CASTGTGAREAFF. The DNA for the CDR3 is TGTGCCAGCACCGGGACAGGGGCTCGGGAGGCTTTCTTT.

The J gene is TRBJ1-2, the V gene TRBV18; 8 nucleotides align to TRBD1. The CDR3 is 15 residues long. From germline, CDR1 is KGHSH and CDR2 LQKENI. The V segment lost 2 bases and the J segment 3 bases; nucleotides outside the gene matches: 5. DNA for the CDR3: TGTGCCAGCTCACCAACACAGGGGGAGTACTATGGCTACACCTTC. Protein sequence: CASSPTQGEYYGYTF. Full variable domain (remainder filled in from reference TRBV18 and TRBJ1-2): NAGVMQNPRHLVRRRGQEARLRCSPMKGHSHVYWYRQLPEEGLKFMVYLQKENIIDESGMPKERFSAEFPKEGPSILRIQQVVRGDSAAYFCASSPTQGEYYGYTFGSGTRLTVV.

This clone was seen a few times. The chain couples TRBV4-1 to TRBJ1-2; weak D call: TRBD1 (5 bases). The CDR3 is 13 residues long. V lost 3 bases to trimming and J lost 4 bases, with 9 bases between them. Germline V gives CDR1 MGHRA, CDR2 YSYEKL. The CDR3 reads CASSQAGGYGYTF. CDR3 in DNA: TGCGCCAGCAGCCAGGCCGGGGGCTATGGCTACACCTTC.

This chain connects TRBV7-3 to TRBJ1-6, with 7 bases aligning to TRBD1. The germline V gene has CDR1 SGHTA and CDR2 FQGTGA. The CDR3 is 15 residues long. V lost 5 bases, J lost 7 bases, and 8 bases stayed unmatched. In DNA, the CDR3 is TGTGCCAGCAGCCCTGGGGGACAGATAAATTCACCCCTCCACTTT. Translation: CASSPGGQINSPLHF.

This clone was counted a single time. The V call is TRBV7-2, the J call TRBJ2-5, with D perhaps matching TRBD1 (6 bases). The V and J ends lost 2 bases and 5 bases respectively, with 12 bases between them. The CDR3 runs to 14 residues. CDR1 and CDR2 (germline): SGHTA, FQGNSA. DNA for the CDR3: TGTGCCAGCAGCTTATGGGTCCAGGGGGAGACCCAGTACTTC. It yields the protein CASSLWVQGETQYF.

There are a few counts of this clone. This chain connects TRBV9 to TRBJ1-2; D is undetermined. The V end lost 4 bases, the J end lost 8 bases, and 15 bases lay between the germline ends. The CDR3 is 13 amino acids. Germline assignment: CDR1 SGDLS and CDR2 YYNGEE. As DNA, the CDR3 is TGTGCCAGCAGCACCCCTCCCGGGTTGGGCTACACCTTC. Translated, it gives CASSTPPGLGYTF.

This clone was detected only a few times. The J gene is TRBJ2-5, the V gene TRBV7-2, with TRBD1 matching 11 bases. Germline CDR1 is SGHTA and CDR2 is FQGNSA. CDR3 size: 16 residues. V lost 2 bases to trimming and J lost 2 bases; unmatched junction nucleotides: 4. CDR3 sequence: CASSLTRDRGQETQYF. The CDR3 DNA follows: TGTGCCAGCAGCTTAACCCGGGACAGGGGGCAAGAGACCCAGTACTTC.

This rearrangement joins TRBV2 to TRBJ1-1; 7 bases line up with TRBD1. The ends lost 4 bases at V and 6 bases at J; junction bases unmatched: 2. The V gene's germline CDR1 is SNHLY and CDR2 FYNNEI. The CDR3 totals 12 residues. CDR3 in amino acids: CASSGDSSEAFF. The CDR3 coding sequence is TGTGCCAGCAGTGGGGACAGTTCTGAAGCTTTCTTT.

The V and J genes are TRBV6-4 and TRBJ2-1; TRBD1 matches at 9 bases. The CDR3 is 15 amino acids. CDR1 is MRHNA and CDR2 is SNTAGT in the germline V gene. J was trimmed by 8 bases and V by 2 bases; bases with no gene match: 7. CDR3 nucleotides: TGTGCCAGCAGTGACAGGGGACAGGGAAGAGATGAGCAGTTCTTC. It translates to CASSDRGQGRDEQFF.

The rearrangement links TRBV6-5 to TRBJ2-5, with D unclear. Gene TRBJ2-7 matches the end of the DNA better, so the J call may be wrong. CDR1 is MNHEY and CDR2 is SVGAGI in the germline V gene. The CDR3 length is 14 residues. The CDR3 DNA reads TGTGCCAGCAGGCCGGGTCAAAGAACCTACGAGCAGTACTTC. Amino acid sequence: CASRPGQRTYEQYF.

The genes are TRBV6-5 and TRBJ2-5, with 10 bases aligning to TRBD1. The trim removed 2 bases at V and 3 bases at J, leaving 0 bases unmatched. The CDR3 spans 14 residues. Looked up from germline, CDR1 is MNHEY and CDR2 is SVGAGI. CDR3 sequence: CASSYGTGEETQYF. The CDR3 bases are TGTGCCAGCAGTTACGGGACAGGGGAAGAGACCCAGTACTTC.

The chain combines TRBV5-1 with TRBJ2-3; 7 nucleotides align to TRBD1. From germline, CDR1 is SGHRS and CDR2 YFSETQ. With V trimmed by 4 bases and J by 6 bases, 17 bases remained unmatched. The CDR3 has 17 residues. As DNA, the CDR3 is TGCGCCAGCAGCCCGGGAAGGACAGGCGACACACTGGATACGCAGTATTTT. This gives the protein CASSPGRTGDTLDTQYF. The variable domain in full, with the rest retrieved from reference TRBV5-1 and TRBJ2-3, is KAGVTQTPRYLIKTRGQQVTLSCSPISGHRSVSWYQQTPGQGLQFLFEYFSETQRNKGNFPGRFSGRQFSNSRSEMNVSTLELGDSALYLCASSPGRTGDTLDTQYFGPGTRLTVL.

This chain uses TRBV9 with TRBJ2-3; TRBD2 might be the D (7 bases). The length of the CDR3 is 15 residues. CDR1 is SGDLS, CDR2 YYNGEE, per germline. Trimming took 6 bases from V and 4 from J, leaving 18 bases between them. CDR3 sequence (DNA): TGTGCCAGCAACCGAGGGGGGGCGGGGGCAGATACGCAGTATTTT. Protein product: CASNRGGAGADTQYF.

This clone has a handful of counts. The chain couples TRBV4-1 to TRBJ1-2, with 8 bases that match TRBD1. Trimming removed 1 base from V and 2 bases from J; junction bases left unmatched: 3. Germline V gene lookup returns CDR1 MGHRA and CDR2 YSYEKL. The CDR3 has 15 amino acids. The CDR3 DNA reads TGCGCCAGCAGCCAAGGAAGGGACAGGAACTATGGCTACACCTTC. Translating gives CASSQGRDRNYGYTF.

This chain links TRBV6-1 with TRBJ2-5, with D perhaps matching TRBD1 (5 bases). The J call could be wrong; TRBJ2-7 is a better fit for the DNA end. CDR1 is MNHNS and CDR2 is SASEGT in the germline V gene. This CDR3 comprises 13 residues. The DNA for the CDR3 is TGTGCCAGGAAACAGGCCGTCTCCTACGAGCAGTACTTC. This encodes CARKQAVSYEQYF.

The V call is TRBV4-3, the J call TRBJ2-2, with 8 bases fitting TRBD2. The CDR3 sequence is 16 residues long. Germline V gene data show CDR1 as LGHNA and CDR2 as YSLEER. Unmatched junction bases numbered 5, after V lost 2 bases and J lost 3 bases. CDR3 sequence reads: CASSQPSGGDTGELFF. The CDR3 coding sequence is TGCGCCAGCAGCCAACCGAGCGGGGGAGACACCGGGGAGCTGTTTTTT.

The CDR3 sequence is CASSPGTFAARGNQPQHF. As DNA, the CDR3 is TGTGCCAGCAGCCCCGGGACTTTTGCCGCTCGTGGCAATCAGCCCCAGCATTTT. The chain carries TRBV7-8 and TRBJ1-5, with TRBD1 as a possible D gene (5 bases). Per germline, CDR1 SGHVS and CDR2 FQNEAQ. The ends were cut back, 5 bases at V and 2 bases at J, with 22 bases in the middle. CDR3 length: 18 amino acids.

This sequence joins TRBV18 and TRBJ2-2, with TRBD2 as a possible D gene (5 bases). CDR3 length: 13 amino acids. The germline V and J ends were trimmed by 3 bases and 7 bases, with 9 bases remaining between them. Germline CDR1 KGHSH, CDR2 LQKENI. The CDR3 sequence: CASSPDEGGELFF. DNA of the CDR3: TGTGCCAGCTCACCCGATGAGGGCGGGGAGCTGTTTTTT.

The chain uses TRBV15 and TRBJ2-3, with 7 bases matching TRBD2. Germline lookup yields CDR1 LNHNV and CDR2 YYDKDF (reference sequence). Losses at the gene ends were 0 bases for V and 2 bases for J; bases not matched to a gene: 5. This CDR3 spans 16 amino acids. The CDR3 protein is CATSRDLRGVTDTQYF. Written as DNA, the CDR3 is TGTGCCACCAGCAGAGATTTACGGGGGGTCACAGATACGCAGTATTTT.

As to this clone: The same CDR3 is also encoded by other DNA sequences in this sample. The rearrangement joins TRBV11-2 to TRBJ1-1; D uncertain. Germline V gene lookup returns CDR1 SGHAT and CDR2 FQNNGV. This CDR3 has 12 residues. The V and J ends lost 0 bases and 6 bases respectively, with 5 bases between them. Here the CDR3 DNA reads TGTGCCAGCAGCTTAGAGGCGGCTGAAGCTTTCTTT. Its protein is CASSLEAAEAFF.

The chain is built from TRBV7-2 and TRBJ2-3, with a tentative D call TRBD2 (5 bases). Trimming pared 3 bases from V and 0 bases from J, leaving 10 bases between. The CDR3 runs 15 residues. Germline values: CDR1 SGHTA, CDR2 FQGNSA. The CDR3 is CASSFKRTSTDTQYF. For the CDR3, the DNA is TGTGCCAGCAGCTTTAAGCGGACTAGCACAGATACGCAGTATTTT.

CDR3 sequence reads: CAWNIGGAGQPQHF. The DNA of the CDR3 is TGTGCCTGGAACATCGGGGGGGCTGGTCAGCCCCAGCATTTT. The V and J genes are TRBV30 and TRBJ1-5, with D perhaps matching TRBD1 (6 bases). V gave up 4 bases and J gave up 6 bases, with 16 bases separating them. The germline gives CDR1 GTSNPN, CDR2 SVGIG (reference sequence). The CDR3 loop spans 14 amino acids.